This T cell receptor beta chain comes out of a study of blood T cell repertoires in COVID-19. Study overall: Sample material is recorded as cDNA or gDNA derived from T cells, B-cell-depleted T cells, or PBMCs.

The repertoire was sequenced with immunoSEQ multiplex PCR; TCRdb's copy has only in-frame clones and lacks some. This sample has roughly 290,000 clones, with roughly 85% found just once. There are 18 residues in the CDR3. J was trimmed by 5 bases and V by 0 bases; bases with no gene match: 8. The germline V gene encodes CDR1 SGHRS and CDR2 YFSETQ. Symptom resolution, clearance, or two negative PCRs marked the recovered donors of Cohort 3. The clonotype originates from a woman between 35 and 50 years old who had recovered from COVID-19. The specimen sequenced was PBMCs or T cells enriched from blood (not recorded which). The chain uses TRBV5-1 and TRBJ2-2; 12 bases are a match to TRBD1. CDR3 DNA: TGCGCCAGCAGCTTGGATCCCGGGACAGGGGGCTTTACCGGGGAGCTGTTTTTT. It is translated as CASSLDPGTGGFTGELFF.